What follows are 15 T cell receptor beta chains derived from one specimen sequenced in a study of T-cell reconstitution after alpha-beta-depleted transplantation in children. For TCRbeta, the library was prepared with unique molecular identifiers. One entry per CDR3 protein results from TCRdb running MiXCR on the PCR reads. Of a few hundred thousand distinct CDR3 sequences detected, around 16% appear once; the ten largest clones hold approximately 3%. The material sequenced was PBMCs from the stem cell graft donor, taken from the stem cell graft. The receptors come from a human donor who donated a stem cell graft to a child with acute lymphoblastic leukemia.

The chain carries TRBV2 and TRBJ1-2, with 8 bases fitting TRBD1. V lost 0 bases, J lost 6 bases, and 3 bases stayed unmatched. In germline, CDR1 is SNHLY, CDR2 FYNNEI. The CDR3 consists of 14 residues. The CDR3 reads CASSEARTGNGYTF. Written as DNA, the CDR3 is TGTGCCAGCAGTGAAGCCCGGACAGGGAATGGCTACACCTTC. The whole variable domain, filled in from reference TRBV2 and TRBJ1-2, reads EPEVTQTPSHQVTQMGQEVILRCVPISNHLYFYWYRQILGQKVEFLVSFYNNEISEKSEIFDDQFSVERPDGSNFTLKIRSTKLEDSAMYFCASSEARTGNGYTFGSGTRLTVV.

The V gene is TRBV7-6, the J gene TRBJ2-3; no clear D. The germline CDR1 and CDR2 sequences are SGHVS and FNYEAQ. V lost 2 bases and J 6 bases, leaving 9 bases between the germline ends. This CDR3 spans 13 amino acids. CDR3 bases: TGTGCCAGCAGCTTAAGGTGGAGTGATACGCAGTATTTT. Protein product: CASSLRWSDTQYF.

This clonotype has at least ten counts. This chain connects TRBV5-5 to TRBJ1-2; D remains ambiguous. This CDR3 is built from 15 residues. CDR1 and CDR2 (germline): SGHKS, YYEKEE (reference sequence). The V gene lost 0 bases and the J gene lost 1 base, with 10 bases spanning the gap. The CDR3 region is CASSLDPPGNYGYTF. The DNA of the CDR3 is TGTGCCAGCAGCTTGGATCCCCCTGGTAACTATGGCTACACCTTC.

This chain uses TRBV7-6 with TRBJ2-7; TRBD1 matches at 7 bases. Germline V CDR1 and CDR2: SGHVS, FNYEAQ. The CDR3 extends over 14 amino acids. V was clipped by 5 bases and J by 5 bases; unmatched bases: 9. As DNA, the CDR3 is TGTGCCAGCAGCCCCCGACAGGGTAGCAACGAGCAGTACTTC. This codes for CASSPRQGSNEQYF. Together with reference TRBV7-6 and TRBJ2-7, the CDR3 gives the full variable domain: GAGVSQSPRYKVTKRGQDVALRCDPISGHVSLYWYRQALGQGPEFLTYFNYEAQQDKSGLPNDRFSAERPEGSISTLTIQRTEQRDSAMYRCASSPRQGSNEQYFGPGTRLTVT.

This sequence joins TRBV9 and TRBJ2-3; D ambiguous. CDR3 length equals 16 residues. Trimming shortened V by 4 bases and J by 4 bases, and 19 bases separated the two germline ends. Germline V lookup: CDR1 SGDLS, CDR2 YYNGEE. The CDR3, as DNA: TGTGCCAGCAGCCCCGGGTTTGGGCTGGTCTCAGATACGCAGTATTTT. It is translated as CASSPGFGLVSDTQYF.

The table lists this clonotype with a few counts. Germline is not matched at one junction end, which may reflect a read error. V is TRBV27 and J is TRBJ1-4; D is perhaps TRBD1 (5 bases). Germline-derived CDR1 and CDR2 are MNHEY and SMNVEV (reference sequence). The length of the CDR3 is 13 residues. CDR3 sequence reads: CASREGRGLPLHF. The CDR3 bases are TGTGCCAGCAGAGAGGGAAGGGGACTTCCCCTACATTTT.

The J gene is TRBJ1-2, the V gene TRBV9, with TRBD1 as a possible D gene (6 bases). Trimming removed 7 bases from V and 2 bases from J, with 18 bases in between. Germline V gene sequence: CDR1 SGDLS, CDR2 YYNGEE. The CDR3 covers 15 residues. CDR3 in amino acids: CASSRDTSPNYGYTF. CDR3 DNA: TGTGCCAGCTCCCGGGACACCTCTCCCAACTATGGCTACACCTTC.

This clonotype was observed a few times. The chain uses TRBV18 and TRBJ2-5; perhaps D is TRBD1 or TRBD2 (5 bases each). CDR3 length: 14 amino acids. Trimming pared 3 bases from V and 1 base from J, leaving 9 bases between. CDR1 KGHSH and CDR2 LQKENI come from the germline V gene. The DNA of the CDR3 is TGTGCCAGCTCACCTCGGGACGGCCAAGAGACCCAGTACTTC. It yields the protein CASSPRDGQETQYF.

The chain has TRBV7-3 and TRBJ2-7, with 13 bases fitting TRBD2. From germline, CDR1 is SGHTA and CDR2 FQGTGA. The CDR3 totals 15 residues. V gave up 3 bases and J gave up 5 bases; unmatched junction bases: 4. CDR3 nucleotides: TGTGCCAGCAGCTTTGGACTAGCGGGAGTCGACGAGCAGTACTTC. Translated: CASSFGLAGVDEQYF.

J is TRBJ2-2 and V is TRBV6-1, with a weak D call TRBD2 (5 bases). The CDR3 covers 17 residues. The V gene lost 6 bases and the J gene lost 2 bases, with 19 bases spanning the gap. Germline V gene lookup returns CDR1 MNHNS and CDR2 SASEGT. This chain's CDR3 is CASRPRFNGKNTGELFF. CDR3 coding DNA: TGTGCCAGCAGGCCGAGGTTTAACGGGAAAAACACCGGGGAGCTGTTTTTT.

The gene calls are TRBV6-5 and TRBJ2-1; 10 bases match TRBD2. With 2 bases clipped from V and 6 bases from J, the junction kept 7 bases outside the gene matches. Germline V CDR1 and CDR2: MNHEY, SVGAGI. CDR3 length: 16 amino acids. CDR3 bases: TGTGCCAGCAGTTACACAACTAGCGGGACGCGCAATGAGCAGTTCTTC. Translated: CASSYTTSGTRNEQFF.

The CDR3 loop reads CASSRLTRNTIYF. DNA of the CDR3: TGTGCCAGCAGCAGACTCACGAGAAACACCATATATTTT. The V and J genes are TRBV7-8 and TRBJ1-3; D unresolved. Germline-derived CDR1 and CDR2 are SGHVS and FQNEAQ. The CDR3 length is 13 residues. V gave up 5 bases and J gave up 5 bases, with 10 bases separating them.

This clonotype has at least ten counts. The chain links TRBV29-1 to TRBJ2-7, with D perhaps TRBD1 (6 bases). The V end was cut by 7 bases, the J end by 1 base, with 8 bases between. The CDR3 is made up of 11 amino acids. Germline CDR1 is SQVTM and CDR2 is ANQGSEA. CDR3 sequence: CSGGQSYEQYF. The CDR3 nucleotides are TGCAGCGGCGGACAGTCCTACGAGCAGTACTTC.

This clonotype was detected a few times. The CDR3 DNA is TGTGCCAGCTCGGGTTCCATAGACGGGGAGCTGTTTTTT. It encodes CASSGSIDGELFF. The chain combines TRBV12-3 or TRBV12-4 with TRBJ2-2; D is undetermined. The CDR3 is 13 amino acids. Trimming took off 8 bases at V and 7 bases at J, with 14 bases between the two ends.

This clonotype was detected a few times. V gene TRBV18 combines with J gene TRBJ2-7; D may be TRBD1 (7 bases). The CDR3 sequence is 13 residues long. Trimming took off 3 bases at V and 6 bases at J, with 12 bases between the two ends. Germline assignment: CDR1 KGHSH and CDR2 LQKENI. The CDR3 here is CASSPSGGGEQYF. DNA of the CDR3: TGTGCCAGCTCACCTTCAGGGGGAGGCGAGCAGTACTTC.